Presented here are 16 T cell receptor beta chains from one specimen sequenced in a study of blood T cell repertoires in COVID-19. Sequencing was performed with immunoSEQ multiplex PCR; in TCRdb, only in-frame clones are kept and a portion is missing. The sample records fewer than 350,000 clones, approximately 91% being singletons. Sequencing was done on a sample of PBMCs or T cells enriched from blood (not recorded which). All receptors come from a woman in her thirties or forties with acute COVID-19.

The chain carries TRBV7-6 and TRBJ2-7; D perhaps matches TRBD1 (5 bases). Trimming took off 2 bases at V and 3 bases at J, with 20 bases between the two ends. Per the germline V gene, CDR1 is SGHVS and CDR2 is FNYEAQ. This CDR3 is built from 17 residues. CDR3 region: CASSLSYGAEYGYEQYF. CDR3 nucleotide sequence: TGTGCCAGCAGCTTATCCTATGGGGCAGAGTACGGCTACGAGCAGTACTTC.

This clone was counted a few times. This chain joins TRBV6-6 and TRBJ2-2; tentatively, D is TRBD2 (5 bases). Looked up from germline, CDR1 is MNHNY and CDR2 is SVGAGI (reference sequence). V gave up 0 bases and J gave up 6 bases, with 8 bases separating them. CDR3 length: 14 residues. DNA for the CDR3: TGTGCCAGCAGTTACTCCGACTACGCCGGGGAGCTGTTTTTT. Its translation is CASSYSDYAGELFF.

The chain carries TRBV6-5 and TRBJ1-5; TRBD1 agrees at 11 bases. This CDR3 comprises 14 residues. CDR1 MNHEY and CDR2 SVGAGI come from the germline V gene. V lost 7 bases to trimming and J lost 6 bases; unmatched junction nucleotides: 5. This CDR3 reads CASMGTGGRQPQHF. In nucleotides, the CDR3 is TGTGCCAGCATGGGGACAGGGGGTCGTCAGCCCCAGCATTTT.

This clone has more than one count but fewer than ten. The chain is built from TRBV19 and TRBJ1-5; D remains unclear. V lost 3 bases to trimming and J lost 0 bases, with 12 bases between them. The CDR3 is 16 amino acids. Looked up from germline, CDR1 is LNHDA and CDR2 is SQIVND (reference sequence). The CDR3 region is CASSIKGRGSNQPQHF. CDR3 DNA: TGTGCCAGTAGTATCAAAGGTAGAGGTAGCAATCAGCCCCAGCATTTT.

This sequence joins TRBV24-1 and TRBJ2-7; weak D call: TRBD2 (5 bases). The CDR3 totals 13 residues. Between the trimmed V and J ends, which lost 4 bases and 1 base, there was a span of 7 bases. In germline, CDR1 is KGHDR, CDR2 SFDVKD. The CDR3 protein is CATSDRGSYEQYF. The CDR3, as DNA: TGTGCCACCAGTGACCGAGGGTCCTACGAGCAGTACTTC.

CDR3 coding DNA: TGTGCCAGCACAAGGGACAGGGGCGGCTACACCTTC. Amino acid sequence: CASTRDRGGYTF. The chain uses TRBV2 and TRBJ1-2; 10 bases match TRBD1. The CDR3 is made up of 12 amino acids. Trimming removed 7 bases from V and 8 bases from J; junction bases left unmatched: 4. In germline, CDR1 is SNHLY, CDR2 FYNNEI.

The rearrangement uses TRBV21-1 and TRBJ2-7; the tabulated D call, TRBD1, remains unverified against the DNA. TRBV21-1 is a documented pseudogene. CDR3 length equals 15 residues. The CDR3 nucleotides are TGTGCCAGCAGCAAAGAATCGACAGATCCCTACGAGCAGTACTTC. As protein: CASSKESTDPYEQYF.

The rearrangement joins TRBV15 to TRBJ1-5, with TRBD1 as a possible D gene (5 bases). The V gene lost 1 base and the J gene lost 9 bases, with 13 bases spanning the gap. From germline, CDR1 is LNHNV and CDR2 YYDKDF (reference sequence). The CDR3 has 14 residues. The CDR3 here is CATSRGAGPRPQHF. In nucleotides, the CDR3 is TGTGCCACCAGCAGAGGAGCAGGGCCAAGGCCCCAGCATTTT. The variable domain in full, with the rest retrieved from reference TRBV15 and TRBJ1-5, is DAMVIQNPRYQVTQFGKPVTLSCSQTLNHNVMYWYQQKSSQAPKLLFHYYDKDFNNEADTPDNFQSRRPNTSFCFLDIRSPGLGDTAMYLCATSRGAGPRPQHFGDGTRLSIL.

V and J are TRBV11-2 and TRBJ2-5; TRBD1 matches at 8 bases. The trim removed 4 bases at V and 13 bases at J, leaving 11 bases unmatched. Per germline, CDR1 SGHAT and CDR2 FQNNGV. This CDR3 is 13 amino acids long. CDR3 coding DNA: TGTGCCAGCAGCTCGGACAGGGAGCGCGGGACGTACTTC. The encoded protein is CASSSDRERGTYF.

The rearrangement joins TRBV18 to TRBJ1-2; no clear D. Germline lookup yields CDR1 KGHSH and CDR2 LQKENI. The CDR3 is made up of 17 amino acids. V was cut by 0 bases and J by 2 bases, with 16 bases left in between. The CDR3: CASSPPSWQDSNYGYTF. CDR3 nucleotides: TGTGCCAGCTCACCACCATCATGGCAGGATTCCAACTATGGCTACACCTTC.

The rearrangement joins TRBV2 to TRBJ2-7, with TRBD1 identical over 8 bases. This CDR3 has 16 amino acids. Germline trimming cut 0 bases from V and 4 bases from J; bases unmatched to any gene: 8. Germline V gene lookup returns CDR1 SNHLY and CDR2 FYNNEI. The CDR3: CASSEAGTTGAYEQYF. The DNA of the CDR3 is TGTGCCAGCAGTGAAGCGGGTACGACAGGGGCGTACGAGCAGTACTTC.

This rearrangement joins TRBV5-1 to TRBJ1-6, with 8 nucleotides matching TRBD1. CDR1 is SGHRS, CDR2 YFSETQ, per germline. The CDR3 totals 16 residues. The ends lost 5 bases at V and 5 bases at J; junction bases unmatched: 9. The CDR3 DNA is TGCGCCAGCAGTCGGGACAGGCCCGGGAATAATTCACCCCTCCACTTT. Protein: CASSRDRPGNNSPLHF.

This clone appeared a single time. This chain uses TRBV7-9 with TRBJ1-4; 9 positions match TRBD1. The CDR3 loop spans 15 amino acids. Losses at the gene ends were 2 bases for V and 5 bases for J; bases not matched to a gene: 3. Germline assignment: CDR1 SEHNR and CDR2 FQNEAQ (reference sequence). The CDR3 loop is CASSLTGGNNEKLFF. In DNA, the CDR3 is TGTGCCAGCAGCTTAACAGGGGGCAACAATGAAAAACTGTTTTTT.

The chain has TRBV3-1 (or the pseudogene TRBV3-2) and TRBJ2-1; maybe TRBD2 (6 bases). Per the germline V gene, CDR1 is LGHDT and CDR2 is YNNKEL (reference sequence). Trimming cost V 3 bases and J 9 bases, with 12 bases left between them. This CDR3 is built from 13 residues. CDR3 protein: CASSQGLQGEQFF. CDR3 sequence (DNA): TGTGCCAGCAGCCAGGGACTTCAGGGTGAGCAGTTCTTC.

The rearrangement uses TRBV12-3 or TRBV12-4 and TRBJ1-5; 7 bases fit TRBD1. J gave up 5 bases and V 8 bases, and 6 bases lay outside the gene matches. The CDR3 is 13 residues long. The CDR3 DNA reads as TGTGCCAGCGCCCGGGACAGTTATCAGCCCCAGCATTTT. Encoded protein: CASARDSYQPQHF.

The V and J genes are TRBV6-2 or TRBV6-3 and TRBJ2-1; 9 bases match TRBD2. The CDR3 contains 15 residues. From germline, CDR1 is MNHEY and CDR2 SVGEGT. V was clipped by 3 bases and J by 8 bases; unmatched bases: 8. The CDR3 spells CASSYGASGIYEQFF. CDR3 in DNA: TGTGCCAGCAGTTATGGGGCTAGCGGGATCTATGAGCAGTTCTTC.